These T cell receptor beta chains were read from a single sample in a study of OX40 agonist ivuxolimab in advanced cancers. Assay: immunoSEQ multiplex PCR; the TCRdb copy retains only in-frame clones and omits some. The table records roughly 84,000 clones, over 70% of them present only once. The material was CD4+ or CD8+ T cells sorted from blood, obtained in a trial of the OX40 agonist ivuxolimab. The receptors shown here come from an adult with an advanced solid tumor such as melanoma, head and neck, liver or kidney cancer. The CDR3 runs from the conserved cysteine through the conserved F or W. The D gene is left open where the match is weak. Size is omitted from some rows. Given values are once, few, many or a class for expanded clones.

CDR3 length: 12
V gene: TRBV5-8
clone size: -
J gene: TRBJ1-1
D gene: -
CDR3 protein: CASSLLNTEAFF
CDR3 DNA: TGTGCCAGCAGCTTGCTGAACACTGAAGCTTTCTTT

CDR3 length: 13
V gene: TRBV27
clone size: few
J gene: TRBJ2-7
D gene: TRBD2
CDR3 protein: CASSGGVSYEQYF
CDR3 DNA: TGTGCCAGCAGTGGGGGGGTCTCCTACGAGCAGTACTTC

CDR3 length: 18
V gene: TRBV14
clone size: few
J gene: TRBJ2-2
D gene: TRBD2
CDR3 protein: CASSQDWASGRGTGELFF
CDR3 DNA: TGTGCCAGCAGCCAAGATTGGGCTAGCGGGAGAGGAACCGGGGAGCTGTTTTTT

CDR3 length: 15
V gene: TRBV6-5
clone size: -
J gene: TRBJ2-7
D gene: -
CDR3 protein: CASKLFTGTTYEQYF
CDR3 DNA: TGTGCCAGCAAACTATTCACAGGGACTACCTACGAGCAGTACTTC

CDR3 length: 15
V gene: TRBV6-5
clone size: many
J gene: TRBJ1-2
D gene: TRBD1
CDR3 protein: CASSPGGRQGLPSTF
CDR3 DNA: TGTGCCAGCAGTCCCGGGGGCAGACAGGGACTACCTTCTACCTTC

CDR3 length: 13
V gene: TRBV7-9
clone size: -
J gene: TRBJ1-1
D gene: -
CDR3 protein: CASSPDVMGEAFF
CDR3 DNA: TGTGCCAGCAGCCCTGACGTTATGGGCGAGGCTTTCTTT

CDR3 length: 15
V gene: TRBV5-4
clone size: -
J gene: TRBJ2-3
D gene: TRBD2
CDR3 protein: CASSLEAGGTDTQYF
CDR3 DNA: TGTGCCAGCAGCTTGGAAGCGGGGGGGACAGATACGCAGTATTTT

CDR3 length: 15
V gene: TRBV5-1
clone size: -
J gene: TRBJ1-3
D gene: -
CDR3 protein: CASSFGPNAGNTIYF
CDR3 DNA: TGCGCCAGCAGCTTTGGCCCAAATGCGGGAAACACCATATATTTT

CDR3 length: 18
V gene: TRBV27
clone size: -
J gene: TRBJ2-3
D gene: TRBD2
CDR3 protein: CASSPGLAGGAGADTQYF
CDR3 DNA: TGTGCCAGCAGTCCCGGACTAGCGGGGGGGGCCGGCGCAGATACGCAGTATTTT

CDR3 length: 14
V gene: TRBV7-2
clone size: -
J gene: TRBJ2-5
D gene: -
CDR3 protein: CASSAGDRKETQYF
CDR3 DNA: TGTGCCAGCAGCGCGGGGGACAGAAAAGAGACCCAGTACTTC

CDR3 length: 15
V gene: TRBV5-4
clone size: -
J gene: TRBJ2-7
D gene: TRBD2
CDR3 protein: CASSLGGSQAYEQYF
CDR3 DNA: TGTGCCAGCAGCTTGGGCGGGAGCCAAGCCTACGAGCAGTACTTC

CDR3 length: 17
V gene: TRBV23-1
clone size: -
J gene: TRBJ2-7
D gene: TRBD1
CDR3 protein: CASSQASLDRTTYEQYF
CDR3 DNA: TGCGCCAGCAGTCAAGCCTCTTTGGACAGGACCACCTACGAGCAGTACTTC

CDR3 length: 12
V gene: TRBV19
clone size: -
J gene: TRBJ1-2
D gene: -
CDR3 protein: CASSISGFGYTF
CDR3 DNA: TGTGCCAGTAGTATCTCTGGTTTCGGCTACACCTTC

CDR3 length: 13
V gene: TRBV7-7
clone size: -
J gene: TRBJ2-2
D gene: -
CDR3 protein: CASSLSGTGELFF
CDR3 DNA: TGTGCCAGCAGCCTTAGTGGCACCGGGGAGCTGTTTTTT

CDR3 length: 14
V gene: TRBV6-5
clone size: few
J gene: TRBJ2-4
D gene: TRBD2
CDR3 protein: CASSRTSRWGIQYF
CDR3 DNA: TGTGCCAGCAGTCGGACTAGTCGCTGGGGCATTCAGTACTTC

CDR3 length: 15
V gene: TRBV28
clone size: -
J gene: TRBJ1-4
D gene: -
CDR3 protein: CASSLRGGGSEKLFF
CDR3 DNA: TGTGCCAGCAGTTTAAGAGGGGGAGGAAGTGAAAAACTGTTTTTT

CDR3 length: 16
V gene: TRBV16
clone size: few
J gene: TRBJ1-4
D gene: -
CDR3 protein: CASSQWDGGTNEKLFF
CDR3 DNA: TGTGCCAGCAGCCAATGGGACGGAGGGACTAATGAAAAACTGTTTTTT

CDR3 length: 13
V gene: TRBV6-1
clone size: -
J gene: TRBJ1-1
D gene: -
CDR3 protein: CASGGGGNTEAFF
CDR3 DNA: TGTGCCAGCGGGGGGGGAGGGAACACTGAAGCTTTCTTT

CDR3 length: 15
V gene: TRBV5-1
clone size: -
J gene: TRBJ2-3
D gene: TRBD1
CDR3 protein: CASTTGGLGTDTQYF
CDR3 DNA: TGCGCCAGCACGACAGGGGGCCTGGGCACAGATACGCAGTATTTT

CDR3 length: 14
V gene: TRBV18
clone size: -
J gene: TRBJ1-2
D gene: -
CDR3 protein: CASSPAAGAYGYTF
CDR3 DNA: TGTGCCAGCTCACCCGCGGCAGGGGCATATGGCTACACCTTC

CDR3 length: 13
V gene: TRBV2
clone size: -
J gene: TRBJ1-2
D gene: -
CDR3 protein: CASSENRRNGYTF
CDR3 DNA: TGTGCCAGCAGTGAAAACAGGCGAAATGGCTACACCTTC

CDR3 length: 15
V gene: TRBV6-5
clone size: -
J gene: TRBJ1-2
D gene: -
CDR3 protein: CASSRTLTEAFGYTF
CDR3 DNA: TGTGCCAGCAGTCGAACACTGACAGAAGCTTTTGGCTACACCTTC

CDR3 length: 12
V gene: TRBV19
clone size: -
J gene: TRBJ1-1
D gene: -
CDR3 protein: CASLRGNTEAFF
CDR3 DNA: TGTGCCAGTCTGCGGGGGAACACTGAAGCTTTCTTT

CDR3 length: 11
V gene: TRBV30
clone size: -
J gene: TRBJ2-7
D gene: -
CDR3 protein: CAWSVVYEQYF
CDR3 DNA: TGTGCCTGGAGTGTTGTCTACGAGCAGTACTTC

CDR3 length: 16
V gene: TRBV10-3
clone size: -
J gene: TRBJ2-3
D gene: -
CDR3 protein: CAIRPVGAGLTDTQYF
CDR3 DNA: TGTGCCATCAGGCCCGTGGGAGCGGGCCTCACAGATACGCAGTATTTT

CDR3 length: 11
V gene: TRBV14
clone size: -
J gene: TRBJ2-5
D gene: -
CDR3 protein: CASSQKETQYF
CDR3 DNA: TGTGCCAGCAGCCAGAAAGAGACCCAGTACTTC

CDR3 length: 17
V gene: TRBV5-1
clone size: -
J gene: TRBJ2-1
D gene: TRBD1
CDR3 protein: CASSLDTTQGVFGEQFF
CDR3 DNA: TGCGCCAGCAGCTTGGACACAACCCAGGGGGTTTTTGGTGAGCAGTTCTTC

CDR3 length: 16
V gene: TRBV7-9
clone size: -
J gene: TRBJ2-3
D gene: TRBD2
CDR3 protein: CASSWGSGRDTDTQYF
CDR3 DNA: TGTGCCAGCAGCTGGGGGAGCGGGAGGGACACAGATACGCAGTATTTT

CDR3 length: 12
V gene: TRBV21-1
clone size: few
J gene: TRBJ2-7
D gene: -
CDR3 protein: CASSSLWTERNF
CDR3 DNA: TGTGCCAGCAGCTCCCTTTGGACGGAACGTAACTTC

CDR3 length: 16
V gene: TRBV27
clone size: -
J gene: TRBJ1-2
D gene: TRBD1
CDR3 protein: CASSLDRDASNYGYTF
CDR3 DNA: TGTGCCAGCAGTCTCGACAGGGACGCTTCTAACTATGGCTACACCTTC

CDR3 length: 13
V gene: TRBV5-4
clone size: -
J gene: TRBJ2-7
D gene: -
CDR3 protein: CASSLWQDYEQYF
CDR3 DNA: TGTGCCAGCAGCTTGTGGCAGGATTACGAGCAGTACTTC

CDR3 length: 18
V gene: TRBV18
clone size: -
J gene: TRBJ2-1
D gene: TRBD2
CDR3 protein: CASSPIGPSGVLGGEQFF
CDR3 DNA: TGTGCCAGCTCACCAATAGGGCCTAGCGGGGTACTCGGGGGTGAGCAGTTCTTC

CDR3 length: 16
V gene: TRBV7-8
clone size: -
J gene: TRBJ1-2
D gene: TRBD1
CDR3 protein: CASSLERTGVWNGYTF
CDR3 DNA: TGTGCCAGCAGCTTAGAGAGGACAGGGGTGTGGAATGGCTACACCTTC

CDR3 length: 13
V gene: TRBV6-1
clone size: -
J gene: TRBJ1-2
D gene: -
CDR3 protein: CASSQGIDYGYTF
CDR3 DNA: TGTGCCAGCAGTCAGGGAATTGACTATGGCTACACCTTC